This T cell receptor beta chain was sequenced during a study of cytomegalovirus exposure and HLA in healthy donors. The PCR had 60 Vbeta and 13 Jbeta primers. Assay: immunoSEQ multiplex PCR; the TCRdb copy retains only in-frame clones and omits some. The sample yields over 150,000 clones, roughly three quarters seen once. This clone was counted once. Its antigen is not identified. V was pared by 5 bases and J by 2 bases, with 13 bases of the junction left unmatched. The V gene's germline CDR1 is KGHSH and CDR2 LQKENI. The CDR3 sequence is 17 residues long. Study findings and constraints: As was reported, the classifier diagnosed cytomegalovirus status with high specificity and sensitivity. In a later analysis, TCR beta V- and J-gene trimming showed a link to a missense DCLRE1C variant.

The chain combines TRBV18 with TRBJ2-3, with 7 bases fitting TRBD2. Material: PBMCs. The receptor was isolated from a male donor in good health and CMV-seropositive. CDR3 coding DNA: TGTGCCAGCTCATATAAGGGTCCGGGGGGACCCACAGATACGCAGTATTTT. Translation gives CASSYKGPGGPTDTQYF.